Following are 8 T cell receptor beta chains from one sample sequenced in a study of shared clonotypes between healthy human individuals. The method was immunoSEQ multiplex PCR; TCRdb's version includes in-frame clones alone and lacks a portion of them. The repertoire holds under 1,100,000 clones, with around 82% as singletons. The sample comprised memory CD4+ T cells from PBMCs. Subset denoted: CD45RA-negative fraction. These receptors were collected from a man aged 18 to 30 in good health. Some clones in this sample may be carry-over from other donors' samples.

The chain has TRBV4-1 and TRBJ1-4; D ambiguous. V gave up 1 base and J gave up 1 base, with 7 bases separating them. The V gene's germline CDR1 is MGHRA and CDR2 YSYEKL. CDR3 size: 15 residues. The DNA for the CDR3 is TGCGCCAGCAGCCAAGTGGAGGAAACTAATGAAAAACTGTTTTTT. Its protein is CASSQVEETNEKLFF.

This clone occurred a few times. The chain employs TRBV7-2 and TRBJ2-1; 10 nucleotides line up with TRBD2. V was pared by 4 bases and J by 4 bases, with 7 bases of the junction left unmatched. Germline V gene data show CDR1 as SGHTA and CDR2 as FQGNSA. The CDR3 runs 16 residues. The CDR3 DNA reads TGTGCCAGCAGCTACGCAGCGGGAGGGGGGTACAATGAGCAGTTCTTC. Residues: CASSYAAGGGYNEQFF.

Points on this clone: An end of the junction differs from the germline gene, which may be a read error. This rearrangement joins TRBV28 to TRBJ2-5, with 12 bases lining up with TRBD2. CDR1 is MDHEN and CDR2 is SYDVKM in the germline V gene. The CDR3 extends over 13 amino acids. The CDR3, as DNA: TGTGCCAGCAGCCAGGGACTAGCGGGCCCCCGGAACTTC. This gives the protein CASSQGLAGPRNF.

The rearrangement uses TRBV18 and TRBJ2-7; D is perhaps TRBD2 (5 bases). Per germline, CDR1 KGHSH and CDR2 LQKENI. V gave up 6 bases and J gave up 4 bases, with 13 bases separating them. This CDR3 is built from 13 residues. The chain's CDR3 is CASSGLGRYEQYF. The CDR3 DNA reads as TGTGCCAGCTCTGGGTTAGGGAGATACGAGCAGTACTTC.

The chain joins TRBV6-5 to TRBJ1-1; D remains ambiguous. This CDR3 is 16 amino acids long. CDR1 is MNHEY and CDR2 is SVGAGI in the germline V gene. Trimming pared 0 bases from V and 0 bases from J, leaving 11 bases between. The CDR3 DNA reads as TGTGCCAGCAGTTACTCCCAGAGGGTCATGAACACTGAAGCTTTCTTT. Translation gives CASSYSQRVMNTEAFF.

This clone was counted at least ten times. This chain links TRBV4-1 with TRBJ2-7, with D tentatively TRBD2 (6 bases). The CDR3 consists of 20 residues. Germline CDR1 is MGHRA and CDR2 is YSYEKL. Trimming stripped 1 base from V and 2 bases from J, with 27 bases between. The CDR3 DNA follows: TGCGCCAGCAGCCAAGTCGGACGACCCTGGGGCCAGCGGGCGACCTACGAGCAGTACTTC. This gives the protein CASSQVGRPWGQRATYEQYF.

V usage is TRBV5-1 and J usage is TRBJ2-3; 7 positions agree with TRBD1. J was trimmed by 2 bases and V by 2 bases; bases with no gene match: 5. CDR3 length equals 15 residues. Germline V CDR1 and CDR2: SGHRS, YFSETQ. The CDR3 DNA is TGCGCCAGCAGCTTCGGGGACAGTGCCACAGATACGCAGTATTTT. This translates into CASSFGDSATDTQYF.

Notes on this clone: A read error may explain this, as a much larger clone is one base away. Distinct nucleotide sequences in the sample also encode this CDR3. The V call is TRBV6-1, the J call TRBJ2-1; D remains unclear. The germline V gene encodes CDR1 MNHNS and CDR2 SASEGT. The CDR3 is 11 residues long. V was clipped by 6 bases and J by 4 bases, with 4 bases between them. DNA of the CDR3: TGTGCCAGCAGGGATTACAATGAGCAGTTCTTC. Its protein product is CASRDYNEQFF.